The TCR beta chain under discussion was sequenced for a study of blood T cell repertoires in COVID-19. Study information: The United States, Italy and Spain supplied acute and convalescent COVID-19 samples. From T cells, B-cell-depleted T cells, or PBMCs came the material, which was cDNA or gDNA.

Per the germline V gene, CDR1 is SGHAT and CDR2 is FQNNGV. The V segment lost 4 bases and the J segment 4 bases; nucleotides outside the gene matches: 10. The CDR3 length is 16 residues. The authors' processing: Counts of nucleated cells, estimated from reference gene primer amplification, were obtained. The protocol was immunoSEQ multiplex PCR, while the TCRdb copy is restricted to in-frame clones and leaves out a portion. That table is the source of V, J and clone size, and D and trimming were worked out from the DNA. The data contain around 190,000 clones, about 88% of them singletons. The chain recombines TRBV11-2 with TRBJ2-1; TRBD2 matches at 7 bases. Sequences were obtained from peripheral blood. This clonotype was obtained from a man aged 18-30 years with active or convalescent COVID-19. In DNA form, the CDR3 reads TGTGCCAGCAGCTCCCCAGGCGGGAGTAAATACAATGAGCAGTTCTTC. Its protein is CASSSPGGSKYNEQFF.